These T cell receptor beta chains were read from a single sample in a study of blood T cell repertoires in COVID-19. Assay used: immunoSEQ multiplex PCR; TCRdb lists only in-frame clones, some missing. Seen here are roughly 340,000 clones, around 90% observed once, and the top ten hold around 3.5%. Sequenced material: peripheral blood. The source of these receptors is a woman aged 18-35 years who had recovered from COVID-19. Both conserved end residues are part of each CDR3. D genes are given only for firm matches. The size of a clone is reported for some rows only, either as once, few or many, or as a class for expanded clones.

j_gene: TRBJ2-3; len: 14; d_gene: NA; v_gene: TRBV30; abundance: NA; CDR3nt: TGTGCCTGGAGTTATGAGTCCAGCACAGATACGCAGTATTTT; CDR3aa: CAWSYESSTDTQYF
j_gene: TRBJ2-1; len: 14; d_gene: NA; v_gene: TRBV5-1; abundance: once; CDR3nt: TGCGCCAGCACTCGAGGACAGCTTGACAATGAGCAGTTCTTC; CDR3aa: CASTRGQLDNEQFF
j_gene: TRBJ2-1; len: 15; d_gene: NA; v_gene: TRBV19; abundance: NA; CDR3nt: TGTGCCAGTAGTATTTCCAGGGTCTCCTACAATGAGCAGTTCTTC; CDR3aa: CASSISRVSYNEQFF
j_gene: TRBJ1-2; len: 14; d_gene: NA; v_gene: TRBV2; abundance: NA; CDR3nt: TGTGCCAGCAGTGAAGAATCGGGGAAGTATGGCTACACCTTC; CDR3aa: CASSEESGKYGYTF
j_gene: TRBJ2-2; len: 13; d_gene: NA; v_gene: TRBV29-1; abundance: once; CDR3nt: TGCAGCGTGGCGCGGGGTACCACCGGGGAGCTGTTTTTT; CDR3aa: CSVARGTTGELFF
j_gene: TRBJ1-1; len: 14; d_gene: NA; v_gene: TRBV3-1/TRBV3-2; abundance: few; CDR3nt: TGTGCCAGCAGGGTAACAGGGAGGGACACTGAAGCTTTCTTT; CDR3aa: CASRVTGRDTEAFF
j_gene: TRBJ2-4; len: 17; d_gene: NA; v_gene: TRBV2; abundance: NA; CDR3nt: TGTGCCAGCAGTGAATGGGGGCAGGGAACCTCCAAAAACATTCAGTACTTC; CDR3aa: CASSEWGQGTSKNIQYF
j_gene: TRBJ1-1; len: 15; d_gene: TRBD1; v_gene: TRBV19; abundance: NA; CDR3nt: TGTGCCAGTAGTGGGAGGACAGGGCTGAACACTGAAGCTTTCTTT; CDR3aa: CASSGRTGLNTEAFF
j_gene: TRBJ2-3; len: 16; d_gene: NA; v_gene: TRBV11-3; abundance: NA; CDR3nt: TGTGCCAGCAGCCCCAGCAGCGGAGCTAGCACAGATACGCAGTATTTT; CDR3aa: CASSPSSGASTDTQYF
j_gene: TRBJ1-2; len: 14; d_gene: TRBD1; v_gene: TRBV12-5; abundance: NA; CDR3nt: TGTGCTAGTGGTGCTCAGGGACAGGGTAAAAGCTACACCTTC; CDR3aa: CASGAQGQGKSYTF
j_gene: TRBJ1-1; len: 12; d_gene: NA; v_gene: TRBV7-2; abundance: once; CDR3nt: TGTGCCAGCAGCCTAATGACACCGGGGGCTTTCTTT; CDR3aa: CASSLMTPGAFF
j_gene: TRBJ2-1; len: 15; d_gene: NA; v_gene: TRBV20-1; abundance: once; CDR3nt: TGCAGTGCTAGTAGTATAGGGCAGCGGATCAATGAGCAGTTCTTC; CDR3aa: CSASSIGQRINEQFF
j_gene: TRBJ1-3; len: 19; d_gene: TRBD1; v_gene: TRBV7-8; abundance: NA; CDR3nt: TGTGCCAGCAGCCCACGACAGGGGCTAGCGGCAGGGTCTGGAAACACCATATATTTT; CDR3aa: CASSPRQGLAAGSGNTIYF
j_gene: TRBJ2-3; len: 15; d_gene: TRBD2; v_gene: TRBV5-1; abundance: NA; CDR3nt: TGCGCCAGCAGTCGGACTAGCGGAATCACAGATACGCAGTATTTT; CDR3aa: CASSRTSGITDTQYF
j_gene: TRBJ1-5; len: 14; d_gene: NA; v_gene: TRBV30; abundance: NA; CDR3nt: TGTGCCTGGAGTGTCCAGGATAGCAATCAGCCCCAGCATTTT; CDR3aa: CAWSVQDSNQPQHF
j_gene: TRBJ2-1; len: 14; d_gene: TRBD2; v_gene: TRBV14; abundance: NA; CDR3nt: TGTGCCAGCAGCCCGGGACTAGCGGTCAATGAGCAGTTCTTC; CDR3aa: CASSPGLAVNEQFF
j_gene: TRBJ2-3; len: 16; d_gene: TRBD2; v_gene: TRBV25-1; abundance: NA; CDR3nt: TGTGCCAGCAGTGACCCATGGCTAGCGGGCACAGATACGCAGTATTTT; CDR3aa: CASSDPWLAGTDTQYF
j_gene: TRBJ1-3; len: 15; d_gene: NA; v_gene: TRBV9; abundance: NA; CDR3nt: TGTGCCAGCAGCCCCGGGGGGCGGGGAGGAAACACCATATATTTT; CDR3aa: CASSPGGRGGNTIYF
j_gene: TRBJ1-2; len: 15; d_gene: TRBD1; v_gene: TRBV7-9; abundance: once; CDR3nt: TGTGCCAGCAGCTCCTGGGACAGCCGTTATTATGGCTACACCTTC; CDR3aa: CASSSWDSRYYGYTF
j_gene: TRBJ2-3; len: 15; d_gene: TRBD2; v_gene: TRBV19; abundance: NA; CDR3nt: TGTGCCAGTAGTACCAATAGCGGGACGGGTGATACGCAGTATTTT; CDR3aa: CASSTNSGTGDTQYF
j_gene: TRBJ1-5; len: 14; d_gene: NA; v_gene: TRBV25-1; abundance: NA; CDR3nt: TGTGCCAGCAGTGAACTGGGCGACAATCAGCCCCAGCATTTT; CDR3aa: CASSELGDNQPQHF
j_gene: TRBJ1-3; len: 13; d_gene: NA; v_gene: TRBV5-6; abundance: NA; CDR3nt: TGTGCCAGCAGCGCTAGGATCGGAAACACCATATATTTT; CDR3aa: CASSARIGNTIYF
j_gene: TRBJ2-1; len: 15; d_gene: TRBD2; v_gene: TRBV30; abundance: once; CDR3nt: TGTGCCTGGACGGGACTAGCGGGACCCTACAATGAGCAGTTCTTC; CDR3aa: CAWTGLAGPYNEQFF
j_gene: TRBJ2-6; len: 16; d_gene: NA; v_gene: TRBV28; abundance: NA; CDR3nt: TGTGCCAGCAGTTCCCTGGAGGGAACTGGGGCCAACGTCCTGACTTTC; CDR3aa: CASSSLEGTGANVLTF
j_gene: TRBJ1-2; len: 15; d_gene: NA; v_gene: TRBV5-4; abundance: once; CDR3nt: TGTGCCAGCAGCTTGTCGGGGGGCGTTAACTATGGCTACACCTTC; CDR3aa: CASSLSGGVNYGYTF
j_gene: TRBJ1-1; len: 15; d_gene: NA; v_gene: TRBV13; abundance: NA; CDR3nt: TGTGCCAGCAGCTTAGGCAGGGGTAGTAACACTGAAGCTTTCTTT; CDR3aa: CASSLGRGSNTEAFF
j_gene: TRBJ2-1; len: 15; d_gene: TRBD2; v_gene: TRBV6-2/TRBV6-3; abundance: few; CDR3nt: TGTGCCAGCAGTTACTTTGACGGGAGGTTTAATGAGCAGTTCTTC; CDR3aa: CASSYFDGRFNEQFF
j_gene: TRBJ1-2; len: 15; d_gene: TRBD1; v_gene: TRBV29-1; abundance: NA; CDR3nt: TGCAGCGTTGAAAAAGGACAGGCCCCTAACTATGGCTACACCTTC; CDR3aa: CSVEKGQAPNYGYTF
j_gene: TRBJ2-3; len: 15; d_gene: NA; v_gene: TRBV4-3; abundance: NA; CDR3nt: TGCGCCAGCAGCCAAGTCGGGACAAGCACAGATACGCAGTATTTT; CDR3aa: CASSQVGTSTDTQYF
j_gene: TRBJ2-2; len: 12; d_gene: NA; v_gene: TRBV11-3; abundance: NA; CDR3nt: TGTGCCAGCAGCTTAGACTTGGGGGAGCTGTTTTTT; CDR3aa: CASSLDLGELFF
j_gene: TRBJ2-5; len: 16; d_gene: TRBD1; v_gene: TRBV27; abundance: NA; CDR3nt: TGTGCCAGCAGTCCGACTCCGGGACAGTTACAAGAGACCCAGTACTTC; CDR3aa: CASSPTPGQLQETQYF
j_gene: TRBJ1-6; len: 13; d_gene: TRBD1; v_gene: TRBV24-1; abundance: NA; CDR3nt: TGTGCCACTCAGGGACAGCAAAATTCACCCCTCCACTTT; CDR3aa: CATQGQQNSPLHF
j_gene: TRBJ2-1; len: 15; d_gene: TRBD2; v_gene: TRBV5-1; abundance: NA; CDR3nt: TGCGCCAGCAGCTTAATGGCGGGGGAGACCAATGAGCAGTTCTTC; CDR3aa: CASSLMAGETNEQFF
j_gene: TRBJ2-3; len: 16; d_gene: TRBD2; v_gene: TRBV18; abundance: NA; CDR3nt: TGTGCCAGCTCACCGCCGACTAGCGCGAGAAGGGATACGCAGTATTTT; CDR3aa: CASSPPTSARRDTQYF
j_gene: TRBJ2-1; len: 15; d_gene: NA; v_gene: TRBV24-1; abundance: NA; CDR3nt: TGTGCCACCAGTGATTCCGGGACACCGAACAATGAGCAGTTCTTC; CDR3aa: CATSDSGTPNNEQFF
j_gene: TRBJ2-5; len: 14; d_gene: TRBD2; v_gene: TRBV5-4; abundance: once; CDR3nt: TGTGCCAGCAGGGCCGGGACTAGCCGCGCAGATCTGTACTTC; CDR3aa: CASRAGTSRADLYF
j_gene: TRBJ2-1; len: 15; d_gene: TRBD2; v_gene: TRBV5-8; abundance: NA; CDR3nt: TGTGCCAGCAGCTTGGGGACTAGCGGGTTAAATGAGCAGTTCTTC; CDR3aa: CASSLGTSGLNEQFF